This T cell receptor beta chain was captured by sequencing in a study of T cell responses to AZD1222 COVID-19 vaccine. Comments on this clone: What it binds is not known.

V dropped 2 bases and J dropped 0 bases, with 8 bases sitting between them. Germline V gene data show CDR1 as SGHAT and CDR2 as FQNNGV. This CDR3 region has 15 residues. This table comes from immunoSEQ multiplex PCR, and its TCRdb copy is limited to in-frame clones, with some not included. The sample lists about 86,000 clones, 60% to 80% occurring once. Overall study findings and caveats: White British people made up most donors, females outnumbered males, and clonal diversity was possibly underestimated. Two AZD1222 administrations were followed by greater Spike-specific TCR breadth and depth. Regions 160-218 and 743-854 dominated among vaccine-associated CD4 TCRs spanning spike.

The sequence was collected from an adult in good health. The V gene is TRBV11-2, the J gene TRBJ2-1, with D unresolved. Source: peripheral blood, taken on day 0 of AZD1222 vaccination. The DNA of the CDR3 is TGTGCCAGCAGCTTAAGAGCGTCCTCCTACAATGAGCAGTTCTTC. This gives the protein CASSLRASSYNEQFF. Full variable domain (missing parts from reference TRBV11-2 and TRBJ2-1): EAGVAQSPRYKIIEKRQSVAFWCNPISGHATLYWYQQILGQGPKLLIQFQNNGVVDDSQLPKDRFSAERLKGVDSTLKIQPAKLEDSAVYLCASSLRASSYNEQFFGPGTRLTVL.